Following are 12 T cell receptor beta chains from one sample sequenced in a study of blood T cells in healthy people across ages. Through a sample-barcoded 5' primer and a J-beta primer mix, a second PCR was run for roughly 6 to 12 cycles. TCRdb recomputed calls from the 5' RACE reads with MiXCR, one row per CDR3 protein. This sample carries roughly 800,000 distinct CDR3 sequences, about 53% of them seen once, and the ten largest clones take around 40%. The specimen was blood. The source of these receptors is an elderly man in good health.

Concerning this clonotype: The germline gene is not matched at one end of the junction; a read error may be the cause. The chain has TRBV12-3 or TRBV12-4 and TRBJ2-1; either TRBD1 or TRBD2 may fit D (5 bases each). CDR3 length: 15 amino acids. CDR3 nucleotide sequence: TGCGCCAGCAGTTTTTCAGGGAGTTACTACAATGAGCAGTTCTTC. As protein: CASSFSGSYYNEQFF.

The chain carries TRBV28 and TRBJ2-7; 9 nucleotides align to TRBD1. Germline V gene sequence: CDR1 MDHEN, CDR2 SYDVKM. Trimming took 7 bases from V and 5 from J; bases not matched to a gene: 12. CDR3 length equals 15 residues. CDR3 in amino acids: CASTPIGTGLHEQYF. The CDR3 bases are TGTGCCAGCACTCCTATCGGGACAGGGCTCCACGAGCAGTACTTC.

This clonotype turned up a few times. In DNA form, the CDR3 reads TGTGCCTCGGGGACAGGGCTAGGATCACCCCTCCACTTT. The encoded protein is CASGTGLGSPLHF. The rearrangement uses TRBV28 and TRBJ1-6, with 9 nucleotides matching TRBD1. Germline loops: CDR1 MDHEN, CDR2 SYDVKM. The CDR3 has 13 amino acids. The J segment lost 10 bases and the V segment lost 11 bases, leaving 9 bases of the junction unmatched.

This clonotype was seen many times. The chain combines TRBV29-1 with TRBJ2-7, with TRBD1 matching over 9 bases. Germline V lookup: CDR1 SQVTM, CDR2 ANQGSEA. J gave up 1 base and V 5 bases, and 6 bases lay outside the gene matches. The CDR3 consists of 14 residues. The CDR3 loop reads CSVRDREPSYEQYF. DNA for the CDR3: TGCAGCGTTAGGGACAGGGAGCCATCCTACGAGCAGTACTTC.

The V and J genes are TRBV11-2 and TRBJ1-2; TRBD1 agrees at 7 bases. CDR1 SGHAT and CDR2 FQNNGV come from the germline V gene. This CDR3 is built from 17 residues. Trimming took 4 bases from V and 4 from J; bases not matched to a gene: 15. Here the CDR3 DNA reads TGTGCCAGCAGCTCCCTAGGGCAGGGGGGACGCCTCTATGGCTACACCTTC. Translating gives CASSSLGQGGRLYGYTF.

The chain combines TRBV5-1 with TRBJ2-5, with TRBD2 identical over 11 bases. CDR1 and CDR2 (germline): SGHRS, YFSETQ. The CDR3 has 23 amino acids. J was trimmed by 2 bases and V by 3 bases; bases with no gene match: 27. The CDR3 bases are TGCGCCAGCAGCTCGGGCGGGGCTGTATCGGGGCTAGCGGGAGGCAAGAGGCAAGAGACCCAGTACTTC. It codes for CASSSGGAVSGLAGGKRQETQYF.

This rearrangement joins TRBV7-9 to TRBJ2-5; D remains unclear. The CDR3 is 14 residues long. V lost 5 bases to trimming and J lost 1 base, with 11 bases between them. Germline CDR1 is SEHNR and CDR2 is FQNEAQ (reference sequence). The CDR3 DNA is TGTGCCAGCAGCATAGTTGCTAGCCAAGAGACCCAGTACTTC. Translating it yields CASSIVASQETQYF.

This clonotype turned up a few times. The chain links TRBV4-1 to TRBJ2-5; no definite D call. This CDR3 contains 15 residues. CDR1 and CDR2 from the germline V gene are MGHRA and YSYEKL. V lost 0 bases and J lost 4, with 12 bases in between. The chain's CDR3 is CASSQDGGVAETQYF. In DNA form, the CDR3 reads TGCGCCAGCAGCCAAGATGGCGGAGTTGCAGAGACCCAGTACTTC.

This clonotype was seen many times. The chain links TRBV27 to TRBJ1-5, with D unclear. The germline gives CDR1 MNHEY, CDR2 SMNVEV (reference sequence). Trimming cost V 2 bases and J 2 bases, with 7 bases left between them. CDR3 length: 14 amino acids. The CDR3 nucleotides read TGTGCCAGCAGTTTAAGACCGGGCAATCAGCCCCAGCATTTT. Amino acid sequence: CASSLRPGNQPQHF.

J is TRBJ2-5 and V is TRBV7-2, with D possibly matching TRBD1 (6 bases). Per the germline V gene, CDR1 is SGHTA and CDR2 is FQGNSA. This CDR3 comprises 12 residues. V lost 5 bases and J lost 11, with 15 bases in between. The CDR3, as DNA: TGTGCCAGCAGCCCCGGACAGATAAGGCAGTACTTC. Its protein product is CASSPGQIRQYF.

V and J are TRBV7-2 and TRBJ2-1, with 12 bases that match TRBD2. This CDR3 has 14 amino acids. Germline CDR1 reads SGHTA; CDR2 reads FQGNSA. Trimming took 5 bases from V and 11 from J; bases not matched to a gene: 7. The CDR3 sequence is CASSPRLAGAQQFF. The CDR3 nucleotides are TGTGCCAGCAGCCCTAGACTAGCGGGAGCTCAGCAGTTCTTC. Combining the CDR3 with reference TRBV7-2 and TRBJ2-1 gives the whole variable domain GAGVSQSPSNKVTEKGKDVELRCDPISGHTALYWYRQSLGQGLEFLIYFQGNSAPDKSGLPSDRFSAERTGGSVSTLTIQRTQQEDSAVYLCASSPRLAGAQQFFGPGTRLTVL.

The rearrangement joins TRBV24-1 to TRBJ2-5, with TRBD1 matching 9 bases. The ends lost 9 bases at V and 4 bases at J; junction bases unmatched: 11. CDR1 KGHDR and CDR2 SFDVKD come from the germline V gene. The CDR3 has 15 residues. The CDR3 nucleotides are TGTGCCACCGGGAGGACAGGGGCCGGAGGAGAGACCCAGTACTTC. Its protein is CATGRTGAGGETQYF.